The 29 T cell receptor beta chains given below trace back to one sample, sequenced in a study of cytomegalovirus exposure and HLA in healthy donors. Amplification used 60 Vbeta primers and 13 Jbeta primers. Sequencing was performed with immunoSEQ multiplex PCR; in TCRdb, only in-frame clones are kept and a portion is missing. The sample carries roughly 200,000 clones, less than 90% recorded once. Sequencing was carried out using PBMCs. The receptors were gathered from a woman aged 25 to 39 in good health and CMV-seronegative.

The V and J genes are TRBV9 and TRBJ2-4; D remains unclear. V lost 4 bases and J lost 0, with 8 bases in between. This CDR3 region has 14 residues. The germline gives CDR1 SGDLS, CDR2 YYNGEE. The CDR3 spells CASSRTVAKNIQYF. The CDR3 DNA sequence: TGTGCCAGCAGCAGAACAGTAGCCAAAAACATTCAGTACTTC.

Written as DNA, the CDR3 is TGTGCCAGCAGCCCCCGACTAGCGGGAGGGCCGGGGAACAATGAGCAGTTCTTC. Its translation: CASSPRLAGGPGNNEQFF. This sequence joins TRBV4-2 and TRBJ2-1, with 14 nucleotides matching TRBD2. CDR1 is LGHNA, CDR2 YNFKEQ, per germline. V dropped 4 bases and J dropped 5; count of bases not matched to a gene: 10. This CDR3 has 18 residues.

The table lists this clone with a few counts. The chain combines TRBV5-1 with TRBJ2-1, with 12 bases fitting TRBD2. The germline V gene encodes CDR1 SGHRS and CDR2 YFSETQ. Trimming removed 1 base from V and 1 base from J; junction bases left unmatched: 6. The CDR3 sequence is 18 residues long. The CDR3 DNA is TGCGCCAGCAGCTTGTTTTCTAGCGGGAGGGTGTCCTACAATGAGCAGTTCTTC. It specifies CASSLFSSGRVSYNEQFF.

The V gene is TRBV10-3, the J gene TRBJ2-7; 7 bases fit TRBD1. Germline CDR1 and CDR2: ENHRY and SYGVKD. This CDR3 comprises 13 residues. V lost 8 bases and J lost 3; bases outside the gene matches: 7. The CDR3 sequence is CAISPGQYYEQYF. The CDR3 DNA sequence: TGTGCCATCTCACCGGGACAGTACTACGAGCAGTACTTC.

This rearrangement joins TRBV30 to TRBJ2-7, with 9 bases matching TRBD1. The ends lost 7 bases at V and 7 bases at J; junction bases unmatched: 11. Germline lookup yields CDR1 GTSNPN and CDR2 SVGIG (reference sequence). The CDR3 is made up of 13 amino acids. The CDR3: CASQFGQGREQYF. DNA of the CDR3: TGTGCCTCGCAGTTCGGACAGGGGCGAGAGCAGTACTTC. The variable domain in full, with the rest retrieved from reference TRBV30 and TRBJ2-7, is SQTIHQWPATLVQPVGSPLSLECTVEGTSNPNLYWYRQAAGRGLQLLFYSVGIGQISSEVPQNLSASRPQDRQFILSSKKLLLSDSGFYLCASQFGQGREQYFGPGTRLTVT.

This clone was seen only once. The chain is built from TRBV5-1 and TRBJ2-3; 10 positions agree with TRBD1. Looked up from germline, CDR1 is SGHRS and CDR2 is YFSETQ. Losses at the gene ends were 5 bases for V and 2 bases for J; bases not matched to a gene: 11. The CDR3 covers 17 residues. In nucleotides, the CDR3 is TGCGCCAGCAGTGGGACAGGGGCCGCCCTATTCACAGATACGCAGTATTTT. The encoded protein is CASSGTGAALFTDTQYF.

The rearrangement uses TRBV28 and TRBJ2-6, with D unresolved. Germline CDR1 MDHEN, CDR2 SYDVKM. Trimming cost V 2 bases and J 0 bases, with 5 bases left between them. The CDR3 totals 15 residues. As DNA, the CDR3 is TGTGCCAGCAGTTTACAGATCTCTGGGGCCAACGTCCTGACTTTC. Translated, it gives CASSLQISGANVLTF.

The chain combines TRBV6-1 with TRBJ1-4, with unresolved D. Germline V CDR1 and CDR2: MNHNS, SASEGT. This CDR3 has 13 residues. V was trimmed by 4 bases and J by 8 bases, leaving 11 bases between them. CDR3 in amino acids: CASSGQPGEKLFF. CDR3 in DNA: TGTGCCAGCAGTGGCCAACCAGGCGAAAAACTGTTTTTT.

This clone is a singleton in its sample. The J gene is TRBJ2-7, the V gene TRBV16, with 8 positions matching TRBD1. The V and J ends lost 7 bases and 2 bases, in that order; junction bases with no gene match: 16. The CDR3 covers 17 residues. Germline V CDR1 and CDR2: KGHSY, FQNENV. CDR3 in amino acids: CASTPIIGTGATYEQYF. The DNA for the CDR3 is TGTGCCAGCACCCCGATAATAGGGACAGGTGCAACCTACGAGCAGTACTTC.

This clone was seen only a few times. The rearrangement uses TRBV13 and TRBJ2-1; perhaps TRBD1 as D (6 bases). V lost 8 bases to trimming and J lost 12 bases, with 17 bases between them. The CDR3 loop spans 12 amino acids. CDR1 and CDR2 (germline): PRHDT, FYEKMQ (reference sequence). Here the CDR3 reads CASAPSRGGQFF. CDR3 sequence (DNA): TGTGCCAGCGCACCGAGCAGGGGCGGGCAGTTCTTC.

This rearrangement joins TRBV18 to TRBJ2-7; D is ambiguous. This CDR3 contains 14 residues. From germline, CDR1 is KGHSH and CDR2 LQKENI. The V gene lost 2 bases and the J gene lost 0 bases, with 8 bases spanning the gap. CDR3 in DNA: TGTGCCAGCTCACCATTAACGAGCTCCTACGAGCAGTACTTC. Translated: CASSPLTSSYEQYF.

The sample holds a few counts of this clone. The rearrangement uses TRBV6-1 and TRBJ1-5; D not certain. The CDR3 contains 14 residues. V gave up 4 bases and J gave up 6 bases, with 13 bases separating them. Germline CDR1 and CDR2: MNHNS and SASEGT. This chain's CDR3 is CASSGEIRGQPQHF. The CDR3 DNA follows: TGTGCCAGCAGTGGCGAAATTCGGGGTCAGCCCCAGCATTTT.

CDR3 loop: CASSSNLAGAGETQYF. In DNA form, the CDR3 reads TGCGCCAGCAGCTCGAATTTAGCGGGGGCCGGAGAGACCCAGTACTTC. The chain employs TRBV5-1 and TRBJ2-5; 9 nucleotides agree with TRBD2. The ends lost 3 bases at V and 4 bases at J; junction bases unmatched: 10. Germline CDR1 is SGHRS and CDR2 is YFSETQ. This CDR3 is built from 16 residues.

Notes on this clone: At one end, the junction sequence differs from germline, possibly due to a read error. The rearrangement uses TRBV7-9 and TRBJ2-3; TRBD1 agrees at 7 bases. The CDR3 has 18 residues. Germline CDR1 is SEHNR and CDR2 is FQNEAQ (reference sequence). CDR3 region: CSSSLGRRTGLSTDTQYF. In nucleotides, the CDR3 is TGTTCCAGCAGCTTAGGACGTAGGACAGGTTTGAGCACAGATACGCAGTATTTT.

This clone has only one observation. V gene TRBV27 combines with J gene TRBJ2-7; TRBD2 aligns across 16 bases. J gave up 3 bases and V 6 bases, and 11 bases lay outside the gene matches. Germline V CDR1 and CDR2: MNHEY, SMNVEV (reference sequence). CDR3 size: 18 residues. CDR3 in amino acids: CASRGTSGGALPFYEQYF. The CDR3 DNA sequence: TGTGCCAGCAGGGGGACTAGCGGGGGGGCCTTGCCCTTCTACGAGCAGTACTTC.

This clone was picked up one time. This chain links TRBV6-5 with TRBJ1-2; 8 bases align to TRBD1. There are 14 residues in the CDR3. CDR1 is MNHEY, CDR2 SVGAGI, per germline. Trimming took 6 bases from V and 8 from J; bases not matched to a gene: 11. CDR3 in DNA: TGTGCCAGCAGATTGGGTCAGGGGGCGGCCGGCTACACCTTC. Translating gives CASRLGQGAAGYTF.

The J gene is TRBJ2-3, the V gene TRBV18; D perhaps matches TRBD1 (5 bases). Germline CDR1 is KGHSH and CDR2 is LQKENI. CDR3 length: 16 amino acids. The V and J ends lost 3 bases and 1 base respectively, with 14 bases between them. CDR3 nucleotide sequence: TGTGCCAGCTCACCGTTATTTGGGGCTGGCACAGATACGCAGTATTTT. It is translated as CASSPLFGAGTDTQYF.

Details on this clone: This same CDR3 is encoded by further DNA sequences in the sample. DNA of the CDR3: TGTGCCAGCAGCTTAACAGCGGGTAGCTACAATGAGCAGTTCTTC. It translates to CASSLTAGSYNEQFF. The chain recombines TRBV7-3 with TRBJ2-1, with D maybe TRBD2 (6 bases). This CDR3 is 15 amino acids long. Looked up from germline, CDR1 is SGHTA and CDR2 is FQGTGA. The V end was cut by 0 bases, the J end by 3 bases, with 9 bases between.

The gene calls are TRBV11-2 and TRBJ2-7; D is possibly TRBD1 (5 bases). Germline V CDR1 and CDR2: SGHAT, FQNNGV. V lost 5 bases to trimming and J lost 0 bases, with 23 bases between them. The CDR3 runs 18 residues. The CDR3 reads CASSTRVQSTLGSYEQYF. Written as DNA, the CDR3 is TGTGCCAGCAGCACCAGGGTCCAGTCCACCCTGGGCTCCTACGAGCAGTACTTC.

The chain is built from TRBV5-6 and TRBJ2-1; 11 nucleotides match TRBD2. The CDR3 sequence is 15 residues long. Germline V gene sequence: CDR1 SGHDT, CDR2 YYEEEE. Trimming at V came to 9 bases and at J to 7 bases, leaving 12 bases not matched to a gene. The CDR3 region has the DNA TGTGCCACCGGCCGTTTCGCTAGCGGGAGGAATGAGCAGTTCTTC. Amino acid sequence: CATGRFASGRNEQFF.

The chain has TRBV28 and TRBJ2-7; D may be TRBD1 (6 bases). This CDR3 region has 16 residues. Germline CDR1 reads MDHEN; CDR2 reads SYDVKM. The V end lost 5 bases, the J end lost 7 bases, and 24 bases lay between the germline ends. The CDR3 loop reads CASSTYRERTSREQYF. The CDR3 DNA reads TGTGCCAGCAGTACCTACAGGGAAAGAACCTCAAGGGAGCAGTACTTC.

This clone was recorded only once. The chain couples TRBV29-1 to TRBJ1-1, with 8 bases that match TRBD1. The CDR3 extends over 13 amino acids. Germline V CDR1 and CDR2: SQVTM, ANQGSEA. J was trimmed by 3 bases and V by 5 bases; bases with no gene match: 5. CDR3 nucleotides: TGCAGCGTTTGGACAGGGCTGGACACTGAAGCTTTCTTT. It encodes CSVWTGLDTEAFF.

This clone was recorded only once. The V call is TRBV5-1, the J call TRBJ2-7; no reliable D call. Trimming left V 2 bases short and J 0 bases short, with 12 bases between. This CDR3 has 15 residues. CDR1 and CDR2 (germline): SGHRS, YFSETQ. The chain's CDR3 is CASSFGKSPSYEQYF. As DNA, the CDR3 is TGCGCCAGCAGCTTTGGCAAGTCCCCCTCCTACGAGCAGTACTTC.

This clone appeared a single time. The CDR3: CASSHPGSSYNEQFF. The CDR3 DNA reads as TGCGCCAGCAGCCATCCCGGTAGCTCCTACAATGAGCAGTTCTTC. The chain uses TRBV4-1 and TRBJ2-1, with unresolved D. The germline gives CDR1 MGHRA, CDR2 YSYEKL. Trimming took 3 bases from V and 0 from J, leaving 9 bases between them. This CDR3 has 15 residues.

The chain links TRBV7-6 to TRBJ2-5; tentatively, D is TRBD2 (5 bases). Trimming pared 5 bases from V and 7 bases from J, leaving 11 bases between. Germline loops: CDR1 SGHVS, CDR2 FNYEAQ. The CDR3 runs to 12 residues. In nucleotides, the CDR3 is TGTGCCAGCAGCGTCGGGATAGGGACCCAGTACTTC. This translates into CASSVGIGTQYF.

The V and J genes are TRBV10-3 and TRBJ2-1, with D perhaps TRBD2 (5 bases). Between the trimmed V and J ends, which lost 0 bases and 2 bases, there was a span of 8 bases. The CDR3 has 15 residues. The V gene's germline CDR1 is ENHRY and CDR2 SYGVKD. CDR3 coding DNA: TGTGCCATCAGTGAGTCGGCGGGCCCCTACAATGAGCAGTTCTTC. Translating it yields CAISESAGPYNEQFF.

The chain carries TRBV2 and TRBJ2-1; D not certain. From germline, CDR1 is SNHLY and CDR2 FYNNEI. V dropped 3 bases and J dropped 0 bases, with 6 bases sitting between them. The CDR3 runs to 14 residues. In DNA form, the CDR3 reads TGTGCCAGCAGTGAGGGCAGCTCCTACAATGAGCAGTTCTTC. It is translated as CASSEGSSYNEQFF.

The J gene is TRBJ2-2, the V gene TRBV4-2, with D tentatively TRBD2 (5 bases). Trimming removed 0 bases from V and 0 bases from J, with 14 bases in between. Germline loops: CDR1 LGHNA, CDR2 YNFKEQ. The CDR3 loop spans 18 amino acids. CDR3 nucleotides: TGTGCCAGCAGCCAAGATCCGGTGAGCGGAGCGAACACCGGGGAGCTGTTTTTT. Amino acid sequence: CASSQDPVSGANTGELFF.

This clone has just a few counts. The rearrangement uses TRBV7-9 and TRBJ1-3; D call uncertain. V was trimmed by 4 bases and J by 4 bases, leaving 11 bases between them. CDR1 is SEHNR, CDR2 FQNEAQ, per germline (reference sequence). The CDR3 length is 14 residues. CDR3 DNA sequence: TGTGCCAGCAGCTGGGCCCCAGGAGGAAACACCATATATTTT. This translates into CASSWAPGGNTIYF.